This entry describes one T cell receptor beta chain. Single viable CD3+CD4+CD8-CD45RO+ cells were sorted as the memory CD4+ T cells. The record originates from a study of memory CD4+ T cells and cytomegalovirus serostatus. Repertoires were generated with immunoSEQ multiplex PCR, while TCRdb's copy carries only in-frame clones and drops some. The sample shows roughly 48,000 clones, around 82% of them seen only once. The source material was memory CD4+ T cells from blood. This TCR came from an adult in good health and CMV-seropositive.

DNA of the CDR3: TGTGCCAGCAGCTTGGGGGGGTCACGCTACACCTTC. Encoded protein: CASSLGGSRYTF. The gene calls are TRBV5-4 and TRBJ1-2; TRBD1 is a possible D gene (5 bases). The CDR3 sequence is 12 residues long. Germline loops: CDR1 SGHNT, CDR2 YYREEE (reference sequence). V lost 0 bases and J lost 9, with 9 bases in between.